This T cell receptor beta chain was found in a study of T cell responses to AZD1222 COVID-19 vaccine. In the case of this clone: Its antigen is unknown.

Study-wide points: Clonal diversity was possibly underestimated; the donors were predominantly white British and more often female. Reports say nearly half of spike-specific TCRs go after unmutated variant regions.

Sequenced by immunoSEQ multiplex PCR; TCRdb stores in-frame clones only, minus some. The sample yields some 250,000 clones, almost 95% seen once. The V gene's germline CDR1 is SGHAT and CDR2 FQNNGV. The CDR3 extends over 16 amino acids. J gave up 7 bases and V 3 bases, and 8 bases lay outside the gene matches. The sequence was collected from an adult who received the AZD1222 COVID-19 vaccine. The V and J genes are TRBV11-2 and TRBJ2-1, with 11 positions matching TRBD2. The material was peripheral blood, obtained 28 days after the second AZD1222 dose. The CDR3: CASSFPAASGRNEQFF. The CDR3 DNA sequence: TGTGCCAGCAGCTTCCCAGCGGCTAGCGGGAGGAATGAGCAGTTCTTC.